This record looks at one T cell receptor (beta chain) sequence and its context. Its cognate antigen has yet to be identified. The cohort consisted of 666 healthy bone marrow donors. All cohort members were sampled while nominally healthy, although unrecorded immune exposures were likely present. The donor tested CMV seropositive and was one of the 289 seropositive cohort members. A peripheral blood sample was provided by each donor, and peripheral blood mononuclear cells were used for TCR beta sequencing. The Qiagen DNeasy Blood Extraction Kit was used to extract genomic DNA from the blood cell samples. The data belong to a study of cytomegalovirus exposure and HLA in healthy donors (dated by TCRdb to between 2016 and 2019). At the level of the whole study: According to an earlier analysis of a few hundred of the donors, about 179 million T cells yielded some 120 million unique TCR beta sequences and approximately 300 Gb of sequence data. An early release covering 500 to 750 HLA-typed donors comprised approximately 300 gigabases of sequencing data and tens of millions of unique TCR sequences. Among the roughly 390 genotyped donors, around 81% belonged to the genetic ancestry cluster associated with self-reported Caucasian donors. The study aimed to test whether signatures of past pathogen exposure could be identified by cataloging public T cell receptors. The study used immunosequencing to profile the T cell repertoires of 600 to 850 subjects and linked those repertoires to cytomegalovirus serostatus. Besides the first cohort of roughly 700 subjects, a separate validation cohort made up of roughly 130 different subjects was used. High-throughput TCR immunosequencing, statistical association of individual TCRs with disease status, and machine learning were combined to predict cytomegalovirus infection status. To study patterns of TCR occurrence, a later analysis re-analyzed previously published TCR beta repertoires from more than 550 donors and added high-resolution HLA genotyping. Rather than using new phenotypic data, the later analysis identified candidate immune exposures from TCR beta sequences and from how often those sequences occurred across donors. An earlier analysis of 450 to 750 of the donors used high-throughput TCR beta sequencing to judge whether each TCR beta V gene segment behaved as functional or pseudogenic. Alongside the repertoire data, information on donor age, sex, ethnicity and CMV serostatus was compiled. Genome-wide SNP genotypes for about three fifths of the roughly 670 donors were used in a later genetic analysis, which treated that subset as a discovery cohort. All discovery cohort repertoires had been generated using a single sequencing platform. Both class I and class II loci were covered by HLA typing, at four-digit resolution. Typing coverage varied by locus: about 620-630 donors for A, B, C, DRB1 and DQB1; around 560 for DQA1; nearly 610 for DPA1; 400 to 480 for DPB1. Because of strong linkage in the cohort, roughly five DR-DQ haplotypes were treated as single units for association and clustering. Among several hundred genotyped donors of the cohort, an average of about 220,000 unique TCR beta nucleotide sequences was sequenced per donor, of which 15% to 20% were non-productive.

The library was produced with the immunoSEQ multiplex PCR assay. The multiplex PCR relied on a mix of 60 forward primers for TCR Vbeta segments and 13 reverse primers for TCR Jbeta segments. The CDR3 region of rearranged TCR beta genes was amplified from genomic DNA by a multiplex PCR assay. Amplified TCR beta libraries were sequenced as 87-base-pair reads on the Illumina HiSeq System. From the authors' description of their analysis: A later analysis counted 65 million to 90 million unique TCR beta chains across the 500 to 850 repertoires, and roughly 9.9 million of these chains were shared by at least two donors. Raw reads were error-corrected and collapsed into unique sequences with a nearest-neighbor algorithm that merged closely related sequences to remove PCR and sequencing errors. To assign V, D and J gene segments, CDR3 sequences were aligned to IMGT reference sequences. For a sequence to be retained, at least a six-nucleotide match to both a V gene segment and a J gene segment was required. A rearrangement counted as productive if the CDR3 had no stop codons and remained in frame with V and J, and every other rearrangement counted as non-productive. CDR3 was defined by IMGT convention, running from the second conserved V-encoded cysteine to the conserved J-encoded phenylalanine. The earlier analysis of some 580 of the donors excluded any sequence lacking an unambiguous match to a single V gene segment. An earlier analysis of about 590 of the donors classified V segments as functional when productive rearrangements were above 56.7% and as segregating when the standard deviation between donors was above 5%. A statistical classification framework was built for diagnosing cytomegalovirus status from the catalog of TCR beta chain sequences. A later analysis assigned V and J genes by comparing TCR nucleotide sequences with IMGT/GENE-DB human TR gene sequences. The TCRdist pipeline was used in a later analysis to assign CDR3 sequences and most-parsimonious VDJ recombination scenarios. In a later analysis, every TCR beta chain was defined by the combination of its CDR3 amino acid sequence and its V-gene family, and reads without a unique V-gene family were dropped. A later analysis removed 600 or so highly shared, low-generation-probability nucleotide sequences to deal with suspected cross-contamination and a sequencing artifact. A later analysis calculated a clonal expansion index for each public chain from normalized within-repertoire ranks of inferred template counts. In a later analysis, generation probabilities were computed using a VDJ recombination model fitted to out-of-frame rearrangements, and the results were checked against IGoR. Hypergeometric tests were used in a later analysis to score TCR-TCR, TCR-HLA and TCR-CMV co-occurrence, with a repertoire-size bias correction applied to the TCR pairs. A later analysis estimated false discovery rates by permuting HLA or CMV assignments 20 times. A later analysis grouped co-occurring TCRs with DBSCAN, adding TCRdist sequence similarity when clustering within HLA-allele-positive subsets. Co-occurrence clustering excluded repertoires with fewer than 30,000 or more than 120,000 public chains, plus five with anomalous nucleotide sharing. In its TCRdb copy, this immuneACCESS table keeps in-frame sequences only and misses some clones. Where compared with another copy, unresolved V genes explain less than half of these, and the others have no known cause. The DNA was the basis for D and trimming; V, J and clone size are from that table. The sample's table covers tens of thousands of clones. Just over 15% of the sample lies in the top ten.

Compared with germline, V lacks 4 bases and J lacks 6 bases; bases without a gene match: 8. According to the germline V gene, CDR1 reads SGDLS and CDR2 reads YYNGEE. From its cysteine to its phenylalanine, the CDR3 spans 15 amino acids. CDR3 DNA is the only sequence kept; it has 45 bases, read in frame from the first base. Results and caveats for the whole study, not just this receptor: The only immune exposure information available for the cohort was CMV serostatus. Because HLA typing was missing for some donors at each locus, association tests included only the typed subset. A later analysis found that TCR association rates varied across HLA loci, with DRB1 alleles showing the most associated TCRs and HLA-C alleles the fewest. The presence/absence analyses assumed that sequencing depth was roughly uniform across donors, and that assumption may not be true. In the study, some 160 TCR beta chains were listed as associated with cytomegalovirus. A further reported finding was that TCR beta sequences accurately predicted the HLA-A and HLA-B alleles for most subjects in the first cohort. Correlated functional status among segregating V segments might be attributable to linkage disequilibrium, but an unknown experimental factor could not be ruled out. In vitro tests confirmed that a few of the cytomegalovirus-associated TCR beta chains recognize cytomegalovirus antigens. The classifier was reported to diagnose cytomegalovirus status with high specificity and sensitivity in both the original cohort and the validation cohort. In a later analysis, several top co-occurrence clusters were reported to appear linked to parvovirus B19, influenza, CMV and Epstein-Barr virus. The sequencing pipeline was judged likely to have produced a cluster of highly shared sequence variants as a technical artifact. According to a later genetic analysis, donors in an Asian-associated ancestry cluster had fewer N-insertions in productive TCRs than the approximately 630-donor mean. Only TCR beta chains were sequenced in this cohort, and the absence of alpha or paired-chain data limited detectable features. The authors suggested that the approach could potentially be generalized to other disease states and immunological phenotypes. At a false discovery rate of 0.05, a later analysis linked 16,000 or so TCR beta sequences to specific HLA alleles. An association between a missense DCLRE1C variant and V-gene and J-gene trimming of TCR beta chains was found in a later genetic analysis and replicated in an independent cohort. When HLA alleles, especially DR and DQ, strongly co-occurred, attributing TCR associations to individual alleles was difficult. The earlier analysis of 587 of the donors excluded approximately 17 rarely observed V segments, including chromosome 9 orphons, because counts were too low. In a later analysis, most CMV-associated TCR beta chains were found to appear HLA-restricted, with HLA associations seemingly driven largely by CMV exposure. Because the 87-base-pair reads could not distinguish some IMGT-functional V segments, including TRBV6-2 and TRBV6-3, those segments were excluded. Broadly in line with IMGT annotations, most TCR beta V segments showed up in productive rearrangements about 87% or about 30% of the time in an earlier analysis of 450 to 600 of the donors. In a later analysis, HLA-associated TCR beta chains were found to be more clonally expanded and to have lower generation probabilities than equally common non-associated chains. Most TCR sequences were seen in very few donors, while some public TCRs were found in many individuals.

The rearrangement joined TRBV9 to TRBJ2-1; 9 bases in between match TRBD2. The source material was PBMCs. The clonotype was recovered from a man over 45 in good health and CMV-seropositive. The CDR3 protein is CASSLVIAGVNEQFF. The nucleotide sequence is TGTGCCAGCAGCCTTGTGATAGCGGGGGTCAATGAGCAGTTCTTC.